This TCR beta chain was sequenced in a study of blood T cell repertoires in COVID-19. Authors' data handling: Estimates of nucleated cell counts were drawn from the amplification of reference gene primers. Assay used: immunoSEQ multiplex PCR; TCRdb lists only in-frame clones, some missing. The V and J calls and clone size were taken over from that table, and D and trimming were inferred from the DNA. The sample holds about 350,000 clones; around 87% are singletons and the top ten take roughly 5.3%. The CDR3 runs to 14 residues. Per germline, CDR1 MNHEY and CDR2 SVGAGI. V shed 4 bases and J 0 bases; nucleotides not matched to a gene: 0. Participants were aged about 18 to 100 years from more than 20 US areas. Grouping used clinical history reported by participants in a survey and questionnaire. For recovered donors of Cohort 3, there were two negative PCRs, clearance, or symptom resolution. This clone was counted between two and nine times.

The gene calls are TRBV6-5 and TRBJ2-1; TRBD2 matches 7 bases. Sequencing input: PBMCs or T cells enriched from blood (not recorded which). This sequence was found in a woman aged 30 to 39 who had recovered from COVID-19. Written as DNA, the CDR3 is TGTGCCAGCAGTTGGGGGGGCTCCTACAATGAGCAGTTCTTC. This gives the protein CASSWGGSYNEQFF.